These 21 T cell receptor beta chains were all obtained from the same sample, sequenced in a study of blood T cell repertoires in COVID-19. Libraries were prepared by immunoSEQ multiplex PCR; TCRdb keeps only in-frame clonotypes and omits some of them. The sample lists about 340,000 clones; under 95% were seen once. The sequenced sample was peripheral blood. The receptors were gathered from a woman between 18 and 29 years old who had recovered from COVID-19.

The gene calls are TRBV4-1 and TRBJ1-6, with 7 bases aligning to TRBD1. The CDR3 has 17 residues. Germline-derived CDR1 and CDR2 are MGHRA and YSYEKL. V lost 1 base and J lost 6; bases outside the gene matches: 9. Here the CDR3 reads CASSQGSRGAFNSPLHF. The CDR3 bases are TGCGCCAGCAGCCAAGGTAGCAGGGGGGCCTTTAATTCACCCCTCCACTTT.

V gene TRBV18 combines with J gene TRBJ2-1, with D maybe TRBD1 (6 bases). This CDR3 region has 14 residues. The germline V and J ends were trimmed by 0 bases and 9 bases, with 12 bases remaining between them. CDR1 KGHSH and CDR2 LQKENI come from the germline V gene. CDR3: CASSPPNRVGEQFF. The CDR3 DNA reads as TGTGCCAGCTCACCACCAAACAGGGTCGGTGAGCAGTTCTTC. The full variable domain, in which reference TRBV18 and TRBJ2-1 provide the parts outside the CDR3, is NAGVMQNPRHLVRRRGQEARLRCSPMKGHSHVYWYRQLPEEGLKFMVYLQKENIIDESGMPKERFSAEFPKEGPSILRIQQVVRGDSAAYFCASSPPNRVGEQFFGPGTRLTVL.

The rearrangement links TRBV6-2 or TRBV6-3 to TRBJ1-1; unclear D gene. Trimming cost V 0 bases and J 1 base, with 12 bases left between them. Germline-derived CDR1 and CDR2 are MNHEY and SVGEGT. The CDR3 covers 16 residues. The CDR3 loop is CASSYSRKSGNTEAFF. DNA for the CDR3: TGTGCCAGCAGTTACTCGAGGAAGTCCGGGAACACTGAAGCTTTCTTT.

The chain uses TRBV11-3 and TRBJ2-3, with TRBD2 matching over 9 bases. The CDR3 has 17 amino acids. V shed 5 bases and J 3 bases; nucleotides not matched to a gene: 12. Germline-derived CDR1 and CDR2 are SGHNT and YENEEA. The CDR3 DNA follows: TGTGCCAGCAGCCTACGACGGAGTACTAGCGGGACAGATACGCAGTATTTT. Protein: CASSLRRSTSGTDTQYF. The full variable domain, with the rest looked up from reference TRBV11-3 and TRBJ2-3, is EAGVVQSPRYKIIEKKQPVAFWCNPISGHNTLYWYLQNLGQGPELLIRYENEEAVDDSQLPKDRFSAERLKGVDSTLKIQPAELGDSAVYLCASSLRRSTSGTDTQYFGPGTRLTVL.

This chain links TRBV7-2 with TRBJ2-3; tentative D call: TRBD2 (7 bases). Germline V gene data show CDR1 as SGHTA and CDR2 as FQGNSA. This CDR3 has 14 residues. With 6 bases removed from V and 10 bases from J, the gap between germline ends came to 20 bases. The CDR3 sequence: CASRLAWARGAQYF. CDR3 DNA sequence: TGTGCCAGCAGACTAGCGTGGGCTAGGGGGGCGCAGTATTTT.

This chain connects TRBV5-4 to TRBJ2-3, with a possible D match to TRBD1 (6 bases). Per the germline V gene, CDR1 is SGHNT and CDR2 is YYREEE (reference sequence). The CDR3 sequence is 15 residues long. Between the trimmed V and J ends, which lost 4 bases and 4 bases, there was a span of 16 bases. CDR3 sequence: CASSPQDRTADTQYF. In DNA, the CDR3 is TGTGCCAGCAGCCCCCAAGACAGGACCGCAGATACGCAGTATTTT.

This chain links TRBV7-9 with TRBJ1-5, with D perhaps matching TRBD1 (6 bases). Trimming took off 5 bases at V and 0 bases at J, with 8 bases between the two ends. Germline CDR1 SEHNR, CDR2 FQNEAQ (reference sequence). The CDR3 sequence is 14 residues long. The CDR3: CASSHRDSNQPQHF. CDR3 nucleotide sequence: TGTGCCAGCAGCCACAGGGATAGCAATCAGCCCCAGCATTTT.

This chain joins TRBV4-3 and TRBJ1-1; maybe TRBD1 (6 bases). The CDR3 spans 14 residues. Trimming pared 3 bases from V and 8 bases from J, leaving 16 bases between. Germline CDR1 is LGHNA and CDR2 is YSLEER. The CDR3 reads CASSQGRGGPEAFF. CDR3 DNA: TGCGCCAGCAGCCAGGGCCGTGGGGGCCCGGAAGCTTTCTTT.

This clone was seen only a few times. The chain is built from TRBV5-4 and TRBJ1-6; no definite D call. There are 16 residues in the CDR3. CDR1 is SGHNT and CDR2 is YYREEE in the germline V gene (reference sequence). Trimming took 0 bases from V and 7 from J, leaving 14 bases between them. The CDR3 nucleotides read TGTGCCAGCAGCTTGGAGGTAGGAGGAGCGAATTCACCCCTCCACTTT. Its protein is CASSLEVGGANSPLHF.

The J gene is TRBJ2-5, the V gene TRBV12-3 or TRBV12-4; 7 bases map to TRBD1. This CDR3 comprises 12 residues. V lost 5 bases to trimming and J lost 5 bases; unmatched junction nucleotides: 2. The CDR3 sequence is CASSTTGETQYF. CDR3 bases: TGTGCCAGCAGTACGACAGGGGAGACCCAGTACTTC.

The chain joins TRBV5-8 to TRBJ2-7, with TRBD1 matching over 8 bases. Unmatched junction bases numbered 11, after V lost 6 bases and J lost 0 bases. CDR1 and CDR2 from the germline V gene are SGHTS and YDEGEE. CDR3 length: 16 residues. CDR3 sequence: CASIEPGQDLSYEQYV. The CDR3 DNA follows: TGTGCCAGCATTGAACCGGGACAGGATCTCTCCTACGAGCAGTACGTC.

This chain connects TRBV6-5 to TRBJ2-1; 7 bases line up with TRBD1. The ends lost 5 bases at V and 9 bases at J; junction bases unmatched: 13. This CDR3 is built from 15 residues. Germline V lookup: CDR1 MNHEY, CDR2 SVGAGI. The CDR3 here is CASSTPRQGMVEQFF. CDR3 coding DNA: TGTGCCAGCAGTACCCCCCGACAGGGAATGGTTGAGCAGTTCTTC.

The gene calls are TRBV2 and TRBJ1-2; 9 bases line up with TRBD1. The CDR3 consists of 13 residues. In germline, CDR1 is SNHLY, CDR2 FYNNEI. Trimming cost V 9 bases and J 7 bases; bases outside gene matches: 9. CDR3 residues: CARRDRVLGGYTF. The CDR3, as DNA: TGTGCCAGGCGGGACAGGGTATTAGGTGGCTACACCTTC.

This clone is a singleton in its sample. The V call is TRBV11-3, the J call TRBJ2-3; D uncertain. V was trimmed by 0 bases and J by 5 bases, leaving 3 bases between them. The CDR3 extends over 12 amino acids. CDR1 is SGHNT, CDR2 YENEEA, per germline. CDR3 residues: CASSLDIDTQYF. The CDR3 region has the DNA TGTGCCAGCAGCTTAGATATAGATACGCAGTATTTT.

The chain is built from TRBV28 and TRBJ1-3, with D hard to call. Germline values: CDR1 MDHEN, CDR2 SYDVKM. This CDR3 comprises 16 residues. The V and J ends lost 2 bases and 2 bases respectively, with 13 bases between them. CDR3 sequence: CASSLGQKEAGNTIYF. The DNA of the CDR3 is TGTGCCAGCAGTTTAGGCCAGAAAGAGGCTGGAAACACCATATATTTT.

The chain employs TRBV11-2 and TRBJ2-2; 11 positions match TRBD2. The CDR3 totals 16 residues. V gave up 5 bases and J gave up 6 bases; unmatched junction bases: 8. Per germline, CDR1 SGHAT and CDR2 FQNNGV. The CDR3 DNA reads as TGTGCCAGCAGCCTGCGCCCGGGACTAGCGGCCGGGGAGCTGTTTTTT. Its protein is CASSLRPGLAAGELFF.

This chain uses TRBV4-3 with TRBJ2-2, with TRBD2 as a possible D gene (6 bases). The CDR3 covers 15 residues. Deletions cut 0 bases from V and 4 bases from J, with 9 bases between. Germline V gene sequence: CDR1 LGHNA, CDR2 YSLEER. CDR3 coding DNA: TGCGCCAGCAGCCAAGATTTGGGGGGCACCGGGGAGCTGTTTTTT. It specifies CASSQDLGGTGELFF.

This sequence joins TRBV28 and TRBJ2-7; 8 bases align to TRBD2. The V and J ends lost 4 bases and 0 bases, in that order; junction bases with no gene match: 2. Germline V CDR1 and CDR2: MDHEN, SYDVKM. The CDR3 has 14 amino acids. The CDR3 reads CASSSGTSSYEQYV. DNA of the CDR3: TGTGCCAGCAGTTCAGGGACTAGCTCCTACGAGCAGTACGTC.

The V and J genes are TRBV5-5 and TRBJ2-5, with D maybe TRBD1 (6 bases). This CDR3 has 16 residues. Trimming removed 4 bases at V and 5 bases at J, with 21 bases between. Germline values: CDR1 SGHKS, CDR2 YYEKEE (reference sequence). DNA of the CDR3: TGTGCCAGCAGCCCCCCGGGACACCGAACAGGGGAGACCCAGTACTTC. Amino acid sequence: CASSPPGHRTGETQYF. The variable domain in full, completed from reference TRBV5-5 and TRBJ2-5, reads DAGVTQSPTHLIKTRGQQVTLRCSPISGHKSVSWYQQVLGQGPQFIFQYYEKEERGRGNFPDRFSARQFPNYSSELNVNALLLGDSALYLCASSPPGHRTGETQYFGPGTRLLVL.

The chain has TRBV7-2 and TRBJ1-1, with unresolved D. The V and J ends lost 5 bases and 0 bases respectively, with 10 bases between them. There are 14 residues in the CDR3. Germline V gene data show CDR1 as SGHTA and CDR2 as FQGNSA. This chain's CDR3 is CASSPRELNTEAFF. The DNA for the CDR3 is TGTGCCAGCAGCCCGAGGGAATTGAACACTGAAGCTTTCTTT. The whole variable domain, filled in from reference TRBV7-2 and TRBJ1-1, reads GAGVSQSPSNKVTEKGKDVELRCDPISGHTALYWYRQSLGQGLEFLIYFQGNSAPDKSGLPSDRFSAERTGGSVSTLTIQRTQQEDSAVYLCASSPRELNTEAFFGQGTRLTVV.

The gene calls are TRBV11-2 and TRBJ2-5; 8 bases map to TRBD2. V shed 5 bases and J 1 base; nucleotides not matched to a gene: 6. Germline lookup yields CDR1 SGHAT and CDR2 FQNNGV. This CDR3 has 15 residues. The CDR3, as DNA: TGTGCCAGCAGCCAGAGGGGACTAGTCCAAGAGACCCAGTACTTC. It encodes CASSQRGLVQETQYF.